This T cell receptor (beta chain) was retrieved from a study of cytomegalovirus exposure and HLA in healthy donors. Study results and caveats: Based on reports, TCR beta sequences accurately predicted HLA-A and HLA-B alleles for most subjects. Owing to their indistinguishability, certain V segments, notably TRBV6-2 and TRBV6-3, were excluded. Follow-up analysis later connected one missense variant in DCLRE1C with trimming of TCR beta V- and J-genes.

Comments on this clone: Its specificity is not known.

The PCR contained 60 Vbeta and 13 Jbeta primers. Sequenced by immunoSEQ multiplex PCR; TCRdb stores in-frame clones only, minus some. The table for this sample gives around 75,000 clones. CDR3 length: 15 amino acids. V lost 4 bases and J lost 0, with 9 bases in between. Germline V gives CDR1 PRHDT, CDR2 FYEKMQ (reference sequence). The source material was PBMCs. The rearrangement links TRBV13 to TRBJ1-4, with TRBD1 as a possible D gene (5 bases). This clonotype was obtained from a man in his fifties or sixties in good health and CMV-seropositive. CDR3 DNA sequence: TGTGCCAGCAGCTCCCGACAGCCAACTAATGAAAAACTGTTTTTT. It translates to CASSSRQPTNEKLFF.